This T cell receptor (beta chain) stems from a study of blood T cell repertoires in COVID-19. Across the whole study: Whether acute or convalescent, the COVID-19 samples came from the United States, Italy and Spain.

This CDR3 region has 16 residues. Germline-derived CDR1 and CDR2 are SGHNT and YYREEE (reference sequence). V trimming: 4 bases; J trimming: 0 bases; junction bases outside the gene matches: 7. The method was immunoSEQ multiplex PCR; TCRdb's version includes in-frame clones alone and lacks a portion of them. This table has approximately 480,000 clones, 75% to 90% appearing once. Patients at the Seattle site were enrolled during active infection and followed longitudinally. Sequencing was done on a sample of peripheral blood. The clonotype was recovered from a man aged 18 to 29 with COVID-19, enrolled during active disease. The chain links TRBV5-4 to TRBJ2-7; 10 bases fit TRBD2. CDR3 bases: TGTGCCAGCAGCCCCGGGACTAGCGTAAGCTCCTACGAGCAGTACTTC. It specifies CASSPGTSVSSYEQYF.